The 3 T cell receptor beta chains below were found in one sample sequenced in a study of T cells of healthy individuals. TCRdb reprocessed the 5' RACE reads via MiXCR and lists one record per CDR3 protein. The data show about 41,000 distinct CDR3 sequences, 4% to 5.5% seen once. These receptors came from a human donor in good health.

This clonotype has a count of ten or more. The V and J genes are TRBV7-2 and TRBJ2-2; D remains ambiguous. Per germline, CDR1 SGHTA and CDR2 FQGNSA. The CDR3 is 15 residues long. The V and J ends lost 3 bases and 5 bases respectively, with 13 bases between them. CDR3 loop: CASSLDHLATGELFF. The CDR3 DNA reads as TGTGCCAGCAGCTTGGACCACCTCGCGACCGGGGAGCTGTTTTTT.

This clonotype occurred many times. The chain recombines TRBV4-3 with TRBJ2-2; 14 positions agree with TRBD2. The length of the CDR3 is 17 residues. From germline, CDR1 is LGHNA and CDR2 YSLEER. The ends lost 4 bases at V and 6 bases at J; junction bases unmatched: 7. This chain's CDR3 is CASSRGGTSGSPGELFF. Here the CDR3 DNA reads TGCGCCAGCAGCCGAGGCGGGACTAGCGGGAGCCCCGGGGAGCTGTTTTTT.

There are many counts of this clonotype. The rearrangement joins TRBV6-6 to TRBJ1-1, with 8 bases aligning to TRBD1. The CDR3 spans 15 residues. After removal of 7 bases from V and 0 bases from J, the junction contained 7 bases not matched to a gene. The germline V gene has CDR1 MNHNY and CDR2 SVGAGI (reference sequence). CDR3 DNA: TGTGCCAGCACACTTCCAGGGGGCCTGAACACTGAAGCTTTCTTT. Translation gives CASTLPGGLNTEAFF.